This T cell receptor beta chain emerged from a study of vaccination effects on CD4 cells after COVID-19. Across the study: Each participant received a vaccine that was either BNT162b2 or mRNA-1273, given as two doses.

This clone was detected a few times. Its specificity is unknown. This table comes from immunoSEQ multiplex PCR, and its TCRdb copy is limited to in-frame clones, with some not included. The repertoire consists of tens of thousands of clones, with roughly two thirds occurring once and the leading ten covering 5%. After expansion with viral peptide pools in the ViraFEST assay, antigen-specific CD4+ T cells were sequenced. CD4+ T cells were isolated after less than 12 days of culture. Vaccine recipients lacked prior SARS-CoV-2 infection and had negative nucleocapsid antibodies. Two million PBMC per well received about 9.8 IU/ml IL-2 and 9 to 10 ug/ml peptides in culture. Cultures had half their medium replaced with IL-2 medium on days 3 and 7. Findings and caveats of the study: Among infection- and vaccine-induced clones, marked clonal contraction occurred late after vaccination.

The CDR3 contains 16 residues. CDR1 MNHNY and CDR2 SVGAGI come from the germline V gene (reference sequence). The trim removed 0 bases at V and 1 base at J, leaving 3 bases unmatched. Sequencing was performed on CD4+ T cells from PBMCs cultured with SARS-CoV-2 spike peptides, taken before COVID-19 vaccination. The source is a human donor who received a COVID-19 vaccine. The J gene is TRBJ2-7, the V gene TRBV6-6, with TRBD1 matching over 10 bases. The CDR3 nucleotides read TGTGCCAGCAGTTACTCAGGGGACAGGGGTTCCTACGAGCAGTACTTC. As protein: CASSYSGDRGSYEQYF.